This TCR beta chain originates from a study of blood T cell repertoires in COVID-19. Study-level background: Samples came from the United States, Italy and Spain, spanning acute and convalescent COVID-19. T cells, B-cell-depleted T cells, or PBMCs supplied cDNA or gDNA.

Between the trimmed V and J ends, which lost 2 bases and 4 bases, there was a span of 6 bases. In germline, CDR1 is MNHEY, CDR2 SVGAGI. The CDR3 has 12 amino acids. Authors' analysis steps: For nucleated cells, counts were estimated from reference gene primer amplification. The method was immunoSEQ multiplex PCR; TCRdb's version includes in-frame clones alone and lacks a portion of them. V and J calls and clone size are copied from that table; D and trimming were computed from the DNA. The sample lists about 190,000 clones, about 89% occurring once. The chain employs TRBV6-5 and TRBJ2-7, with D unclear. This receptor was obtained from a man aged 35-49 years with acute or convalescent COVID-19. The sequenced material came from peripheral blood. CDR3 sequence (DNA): TGTGCCAGCAGTTACGATAGTTACGAGCAGTACTTC. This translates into CASSYDSYEQYF.